The 21 T cell receptor beta chains given below trace back to one sample, sequenced in a study of T cell changes during pregnancy in multiple sclerosis. TCRdb's table, derived via immunoSEQ multiplex PCR, lists solely in-frame clones and lacks some. The table lists about 77,000 clones, just over 90% of them singletons. The specimen was peripheral blood, collected after pregnancy. These receptors all come from a female donor in good health, enrolled as a control in a pregnancy study.

The chain carries TRBV7-3 and TRBJ2-5, with 9 bases lining up with TRBD2. The J segment lost 5 bases and the V segment lost 5 bases, leaving 9 bases of the junction unmatched. The CDR3 runs to 15 residues. CDR1 is SGHTA and CDR2 is FQGTGA in the germline V gene. CDR3 DNA sequence: TGTGCCAGCAGCCGGGGTAGCGGGAGTCAGGAGACCCAGTACTTC. Residues: CASSRGSGSQETQYF.

This sequence joins TRBV7-3 and TRBJ2-6; 12 bases are shared with TRBD1. The V gene's germline CDR1 is SGHTA and CDR2 FQGTGA. V was clipped by 4 bases and J by 2 bases; unmatched bases: 3. This CDR3 region has 17 residues. The CDR3 loop reads CASSSGTGGAGANVLTF. The CDR3 DNA reads TGTGCCAGCAGCTCCGGGACAGGGGGCGCTGGGGCCAACGTCCTGACTTTC. Complete variable domain (other parts from reference TRBV7-3 and TRBJ2-6): GAGVSQTPSNKVTEKGKYVELRCDPISGHTALYWYRQSLGQGPEFLIYFQGTGAADDSGLPNDRFFAVRPEGSVSTLKIQRTERGDSAVYLCASSSGTGGAGANVLTFGAGSRLTVL.

CDR3 region: CAISVPPTSGRATVAFDNEQFF. The CDR3 DNA sequence: TGTGCCATCAGTGTCCCTCCTACTAGCGGGAGGGCTACCGTCGCATTTGACAATGAGCAGTTCTTC. The rearrangement links TRBV10-3 to TRBJ2-1; TRBD2 matches at 13 bases. V gave up 4 bases and J gave up 5 bases; unmatched junction bases: 23. Germline values: CDR1 ENHRY, CDR2 SYGVKD. This CDR3 region has 22 residues.

V and J are TRBV5-1 and TRBJ1-1; D possibly corresponds to TRBD1 (6 bases). V was shortened by 6 bases and J by 5 bases, with 26 bases between the two germline ends. The CDR3 runs 17 residues. The germline CDR1 and CDR2 sequences are SGHRS and YFSETQ. This CDR3 is CASNPGIGGATTTEAFF. DNA for the CDR3: TGCGCCAGCAACCCGGGAATTGGGGGCGCGACAACAACTGAAGCTTTCTTT.

The V call is TRBV28, the J call TRBJ2-1, with 8 nucleotides matching TRBD2. CDR1 and CDR2 (germline): MDHEN, SYDVKM. V shed 8 bases and J 3 bases; nucleotides not matched to a gene: 9. The CDR3 covers 15 residues. CDR3 in amino acids: CASSHRGRNYNEQFF. Here the CDR3 DNA reads TGTGCCAGCTCCCACCGCGGGAGGAACTACAATGAGCAGTTCTTC. The variable domain in full, with the rest retrieved from reference TRBV28 and TRBJ2-1, is DVKVTQSSRYLVKRTGEKVFLECVQDMDHENMFWYRQDPGLGLRLIYFSYDVKMKEKGDIPEGYSVSREKKERFSLILESASTNQTSMYLCASSHRGRNYNEQFFGPGTRLTVL.

The chain combines TRBV28 with TRBJ2-7; 8 bases agree with TRBD1. Trimming cost V 1 base and J 4 bases; bases outside gene matches: 9. The CDR3 consists of 16 residues. Germline CDR1 is MDHEN and CDR2 is SYDVKM. CDR3 protein: CASSLLRRDRTYEQYF. CDR3 sequence (DNA): TGTGCCAGCAGTTTATTGCGACGGGACAGGACATACGAGCAGTACTTC.

The chain's CDR3 is CASSLVGGPSLAEQYF. CDR3 bases: TGTGCCAGCAGCTTAGTAGGCGGGCCCTCCCTCGCCGAGCAGTACTTC. This chain uses TRBV7-8 with TRBJ2-7; the D gene is possibly TRBD2 (5 bases). Looked up from germline, CDR1 is SGHVS and CDR2 is FQNEAQ. The CDR3 consists of 16 residues. V lost 1 base to trimming and J lost 6 bases, with 19 bases between them.

The chain uses TRBV28 and TRBJ1-2, with a weak D call TRBD1 (5 bases). Trimming left V 3 bases short and J 4 bases short, with 15 bases between. Germline V gene lookup returns CDR1 MDHEN and CDR2 SYDVKM. CDR3 length equals 15 residues. CDR3 coding DNA: TGTGCCAGCAGTTTTATCGGGACTGCTGGCTATGGCTACACCTTC. It codes for CASSFIGTAGYGYTF.

The chain carries TRBV19 and TRBJ1-4, with 8 bases that match TRBD1. J gave up 6 bases and V 6 bases, and 9 bases lay outside the gene matches. Germline values: CDR1 LNHDA, CDR2 SQIVND (reference sequence). CDR3 length equals 15 residues. Here the CDR3 DNA reads TGTGCCAGTAGGCGAGACAGGGGTCGGTATGAAAAACTGTTTTTT. Protein sequence: CASRRDRGRYEKLFF.

The rearrangement joins TRBV28 to TRBJ1-2; TRBD1 matches 11 bases. Germline V gene data show CDR1 as MDHEN and CDR2 as SYDVKM. The CDR3 contains 14 residues. V trimming: 6 bases; J trimming: 4 bases; junction bases outside the gene matches: 4. CDR3 amino acids: CASRWTGGVYGYTF. The CDR3 DNA sequence: TGTGCCAGCAGGTGGACAGGGGGCGTCTATGGCTACACCTTC.

This chain joins TRBV28 and TRBJ1-2; D call uncertain. Trimming pared 6 bases from V and 7 bases from J, leaving 9 bases between. This CDR3 has 11 amino acids. Germline V gives CDR1 MDHEN, CDR2 SYDVKM. CDR3 sequence (DNA): TGTGCCAGCAGGTGGGAGAGTGGCTACACCTTC. It specifies CASRWESGYTF.

The CDR3 is CASSSGTEIYTF. The CDR3 DNA is TGTGCCAGCAGCTCCGGGACAGAGATCTACACCTTC. The chain recombines TRBV28 with TRBJ1-2, with 7 bases lining up with TRBD1. This CDR3 spans 12 amino acids. Germline V CDR1 and CDR2: MDHEN, SYDVKM. The J segment lost 10 bases and the V segment lost 6 bases, leaving 8 bases of the junction unmatched.

As for this clone: The junction shows a germline mismatch at one end, possibly a read error. V gene TRBV7-7 combines with J gene TRBJ2-5; a possible D gene is TRBD1 (6 bases). The CDR3 is made up of 16 amino acids. The germline gives CDR1 SSHAT, CDR2 FNYEAQ (reference sequence). This CDR3 is CASSLGVDRSKETQYF. CDR3 coding DNA: TGTGCTAGCAGCTTAGGTGTTGACAGGAGTAAAGAGACCCAGTACTTC.

The chain links TRBV5-1 to TRBJ1-2; 11 bases match TRBD1. In germline, CDR1 is SGHRS, CDR2 YFSETQ. The CDR3 contains 15 residues. With 4 bases clipped from V and 6 bases from J, the junction kept 8 bases outside the gene matches. CDR3 sequence reads: CASSGGTGGNHGYTF. In DNA form, the CDR3 reads TGCGCCAGCAGCGGTGGGACAGGGGGAAATCATGGCTACACCTTC.

The CDR3 DNA follows: TGTGCCAGCAGCCCAGTCGCCACAGATACGCAGTATTTT. This gives the protein CASSPVATDTQYF. V gene TRBV7-9 combines with J gene TRBJ2-3; D gene uncertain. This CDR3 is 13 amino acids long. V gave up 5 bases and J gave up 2 bases, with 8 bases separating them. The germline V gene encodes CDR1 SEHNR and CDR2 FQNEAQ (reference sequence). Based on the CDR3 plus reference TRBV7-9 and TRBJ2-3, the full variable domain is DTGVSQNPRHKITKRGQNVTFRCDPISEHNRLYWYRQTLGQGPEFLTYFQNEAQLEKSRLLSDRFSAERPKGSFSTLEIQRTEQGDSAMYLCASSPVATDTQYFGPGTRLTVL.

This chain uses TRBV7-2 with TRBJ2-7; D is unresolved. This CDR3 is 13 amino acids long. V was pared by 1 base and J by 3 bases, with 7 bases between. Per the germline V gene, CDR1 is SGHTA and CDR2 is FQGNSA. CDR3 sequence reads: CASSLVRFYEQYF. Here the CDR3 DNA reads TGTGCCAGCAGCTTAGTCCGTTTCTACGAGCAGTACTTC.

The V call is TRBV11-1, the J call TRBJ2-1; TRBD2 agrees at 8 bases. V was clipped by 5 bases and J by 0 bases; unmatched bases: 6. This CDR3 has 16 amino acids. CDR1 and CDR2 from the germline V gene are SGHAT and FQDESV (reference sequence). Here the CDR3 DNA reads TGTGCCAGCAGCCGAGCGGGAGATGGCTCCTACAATGAGCAGTTCTTC. Its translation is CASSRAGDGSYNEQFF. The entire variable domain, with the rest obtained from reference TRBV11-1 and TRBJ2-1, is as follows: EAEVAQSPRYKITEKSQAVAFWCDPISGHATLYWYRQILGQGPELLVQFQDESVVDDSQLPKDRFSAERLKGVDSTLKIQPAELGDSAMYLCASSRAGDGSYNEQFFGPGTRLTVL.

The chain recombines TRBV2 with TRBJ2-5, with 7 positions matching TRBD2. From germline, CDR1 is SNHLY and CDR2 FYNNEI. V gave up 6 bases and J gave up 0 bases; unmatched junction bases: 7. This CDR3 is 15 amino acids long. The CDR3 region is CASRSQLANQETQYF. The CDR3 nucleotides are TGTGCCAGCAGATCCCAACTAGCGAACCAAGAGACCCAGTACTTC.

CDR3 DNA sequence: TGTGCCAGCAGCCCCCGGCAGGGGGCGGCTGAGCAGTACTTC. This gives the protein CASSPRQGAAEQYF. The V and J genes are TRBV6-6 and TRBJ2-7, with 8 bases identical to TRBD1. J lost 7 bases, V lost 6 bases, and 11 bases had no gene match. The CDR3 is 14 residues long. Germline CDR1 is MNHNY and CDR2 is SVGAGI (reference sequence).

This chain joins TRBV28 and TRBJ1-2; perhaps TRBD1 as D (5 bases). V was cut by 2 bases and J by 0 bases, with 7 bases left in between. Germline assignment: CDR1 MDHEN and CDR2 SYDVKM. The CDR3 has 14 amino acids. CDR3 DNA: TGTGCCAGCAGTTTAGGGGGGGCTAACTATGGCTACACCTTC. Protein: CASSLGGANYGYTF.

The chain couples TRBV19 to TRBJ1-6, with 7 bases matching TRBD1. There are 16 residues in the CDR3. J lost 5 bases, V lost 9 bases, and 13 bases had no gene match. CDR1 LNHDA and CDR2 SQIVND come from the germline V gene (reference sequence). CDR3 DNA: TGTGCCAGCCAGGTCGCGGACAGGTTGAATAATTCACCCCTCCACTTT. Protein sequence: CASQVADRLNNSPLHF. Variable domain in full (rest from reference TRBV19 and TRBJ1-6): DGGITQSPKYLFRKEGQNVTLSCEQNLNHDAMYWYRQDPGQGLRLIYYSQIVNDFQKGDIAEGYSVSREKKESFPLTVTSAQKNPTAFYLCASQVADRLNNSPLHFGNGTRLTVT.